A single sample gave rise to the 24 T cell receptor beta chains below, sequenced in a study of response to subunit inactivated influenza vaccine. One entry per CDR3 protein results from TCRdb running MiXCR on the RT-PCR reads. This sample has roughly 670,000 distinct CDR3 sequences, with about 15% found just once. The sequencing here drew on PBMCs from blood, taken 14 days before vaccination. These receptors were obtained from a middle-aged man who received an inactivated influenza vaccine.

V gene TRBV20-1 combines with J gene TRBJ2-3; a possible D gene is TRBD1 (5 bases). The V gene lost 5 bases and the J gene lost 6 bases, with 15 bases spanning the gap. CDR1 is DFQATT, CDR2 SNEGSKA, per germline (reference sequence). This CDR3 is built from 13 residues. The CDR3 spells CSALGQLGDTQYF. The CDR3 bases are TGCAGTGCTTTGGGGCAGTTGGGGGATACGCAGTATTTT.

The genes are TRBV4-1 and TRBJ2-3; D is possibly TRBD1 (5 bases). Germline V lookup: CDR1 MGHRA, CDR2 YSYEKL. The CDR3 extends over 14 amino acids. The germline V and J ends were trimmed by 5 bases and 2 bases, with 11 bases remaining between them. The CDR3 coding sequence is TGCGCCAGCAGCACAGGCTACCTCACAGATACGCAGTATTTT. Protein product: CASSTGYLTDTQYF.

The gene calls are TRBV7-2 and TRBJ2-2; D gene uncertain. V lost 1 base, J lost 1 base, and 7 bases lay in between. The CDR3 has 15 residues. Germline V lookup: CDR1 SGHTA, CDR2 FQGNSA. CDR3 nucleotides: TGTGCCAGCAGCTTAGTACGAGTGAACACCGGGGAGCTGTTTTTT. As protein: CASSLVRVNTGELFF.

In this sample, this clonotype turned up many times. V is TRBV20-1 and J is TRBJ2-3; a possible D gene is TRBD2 (6 bases). The germline gives CDR1 DFQATT, CDR2 SNEGSKA (reference sequence). This CDR3 region has 14 residues. V was shortened by 3 bases and J by 6 bases, with 16 bases between the two germline ends. The CDR3 DNA is TGCAGTGCTAGTTCTCGGGAGAAGGGCGATACGCAGTATTTT. It yields the protein CSASSREKGDTQYF.

This rearrangement joins TRBV11-2 to TRBJ2-3; D may correspond to TRBD1 or TRBD2 (6 bases each). V was pared by 4 bases and J by 5 bases, with 19 bases between. This CDR3 is 16 amino acids long. CDR1 SGHAT and CDR2 FQNNGV come from the germline V gene. This CDR3 reads CASSSFHSGGGDTQYF. The DNA of the CDR3 is TGTGCCAGCAGCTCATTTCATAGCGGAGGGGGAGATACGCAGTATTTT.

This clonotype occurred a few times. The V and J genes are TRBV6-1 and TRBJ1-4; perhaps TRBD1 as D (5 bases). The CDR3 totals 15 residues. Deletions cut 7 bases from V and 8 bases from J, with 20 bases between. Germline assignment: CDR1 MNHNS and CDR2 SASEGT. CDR3 sequence: CASTPTGGLGEKLFF. CDR3 nucleotide sequence: TGTGCCAGCACCCCCACGGGGGGGTTGGGGGAAAAACTGTTTTTT.

The V and J genes are TRBV5-1 and TRBJ2-3; D call uncertain. Per the germline V gene, CDR1 is SGHRS and CDR2 is YFSETQ. The CDR3 runs to 15 residues. V lost 0 bases and J 4 bases, leaving 12 bases between the germline ends. CDR3 sequence reads: CASSLALLGADTQYF. The CDR3 DNA follows: TGCGCCAGCAGCTTGGCACTCTTGGGTGCAGATACGCAGTATTTT.

This chain links TRBV20-1 with TRBJ2-3; D ambiguous. Between the trimmed V and J ends, which lost 1 base and 2 bases, there was a span of 10 bases. The CDR3 has 14 residues. Looked up from germline, CDR1 is DFQATT and CDR2 is SNEGSKA (reference sequence). CDR3 in DNA: TGCAGTGCTAGAGTACCACAAAACACAGATACGCAGTATTTT. Its protein product is CSARVPQNTDTQYF.

The chain joins TRBV15 to TRBJ2-4; D perhaps matches TRBD2 (5 bases). V was shortened by 0 bases and J by 15 bases, with 21 bases between the two germline ends. CDR1 and CDR2 from the germline V gene are LNHNV and YYDKDF (reference sequence). This CDR3 contains 15 residues. CDR3 coding DNA: TGTGCCACCAGCAGAGATCGGGAATATCAAACGGAAATGTACTTC. Amino acid sequence: CATSRDREYQTEMYF.

The sample holds many counts of this clonotype. The chain uses TRBV4-2 and TRBJ1-2; no definite D call. V was clipped by 0 bases and J by 4 bases, with 9 bases between them. The CDR3 spans 14 residues. Germline values: CDR1 LGHNA, CDR2 YNFKEQ. The CDR3 DNA sequence: TGTGCCAGCAGCCAAGATCCCCGGTCCTATGGCTACACCTTC. Translated: CASSQDPRSYGYTF.

V is TRBV24-1 and J is TRBJ2-7; D might be TRBD1 (6 bases). V was trimmed by 5 bases and J by 2 bases, leaving 15 bases between them. The CDR3 covers 15 residues. The germline gives CDR1 KGHDR, CDR2 SFDVKD. In DNA form, the CDR3 reads TGTGCCACCAGTGCGTTGGACAGCCCTACCTACGAGCAGTACTTC. As protein: CATSALDSPTYEQYF.

This chain connects TRBV7-9 to TRBJ2-5; 9 nucleotides line up with TRBD1. J was trimmed by 0 bases and V by 5 bases; bases with no gene match: 7. The CDR3 runs 16 residues. Per the germline V gene, CDR1 is SEHNR and CDR2 is FQNEAQ (reference sequence). CDR3 sequence: CASSQGQGIYQETQYF. The CDR3 DNA reads TGTGCCAGCAGCCAGGGACAGGGAATTTACCAAGAGACCCAGTACTTC. The full variable domain, with the rest looked up from reference TRBV7-9 and TRBJ2-5, is DTGVSQNPRHKITKRGQNVTFRCDPISEHNRLYWYRQTLGQGPEFLTYFQNEAQLEKSRLLSDRFSAERPKGSFSTLEIQRTEQGDSAMYLCASSQGQGIYQETQYFGPGTRLLVL.

This chain links TRBV5-6 with TRBJ2-1; TRBD1 aligns across 9 bases. Trimming removed 0 bases from V and 5 bases from J; junction bases left unmatched: 3. Germline CDR1 reads SGHDT; CDR2 reads YYEEEE. The CDR3 spans 15 residues. CDR3 DNA: TGTGCCAGCAGCTTGGCGGGACAGGGCCACAATGAGCAGTTCTTC. It is translated as CASSLAGQGHNEQFF.

This clonotype was counted only a few times. This sequence joins TRBV5-1 and TRBJ2-1; 9 bases map to TRBD1. Per the germline V gene, CDR1 is SGHRS and CDR2 is YFSETQ. The CDR3 spans 16 residues. With 1 base clipped from V and 7 bases from J, the junction kept 9 bases outside the gene matches. The CDR3 region is CASSLRGQGRLNEQFF. CDR3 nucleotides: TGCGCCAGCAGCTTGAGGGGACAGGGAAGACTAAATGAGCAGTTCTTC.

This rearrangement joins TRBV5-5 to TRBJ2-5; 12 nucleotides align to TRBD2. The germline V gene has CDR1 SGHKS and CDR2 YYEKEE (reference sequence). This CDR3 has 17 amino acids. After removal of 0 bases from V and 3 bases from J, the junction contained 6 bases not matched to a gene. CDR3 loop: CASSLAWASGGEETQYF. CDR3 DNA: TGTGCCAGCAGCTTGGCCTGGGCTAGCGGGGGGGAAGAGACCCAGTACTTC.

This clonotype was counted a few times. As DNA, the CDR3 is TGCGCCAGCAGGAAAGGGACAGGCGCGAACACCGGGGAGCTGTTTTTT. This codes for CASRKGTGANTGELFF. The gene calls are TRBV5-1 and TRBJ2-2; the match to TRBD1 covers 8 bases. The trim removed 5 bases at V and 0 bases at J, leaving 6 bases unmatched. This CDR3 has 16 amino acids. Per germline, CDR1 SGHRS and CDR2 YFSETQ.

This clonotype was seen a few times. The chain's CDR3 is CASSLTGSPNQPQHF. For the CDR3, the DNA is TGCGCCAGCAGCTTAACAGGCTCTCCTAATCAGCCCCAGCATTTT. This rearrangement joins TRBV5-1 to TRBJ1-5; maybe TRBD1 (5 bases). V was clipped by 2 bases and J by 4 bases, with 13 bases between them. Germline V CDR1 and CDR2: SGHRS, YFSETQ. The CDR3 contains 15 residues.

V gene TRBV18 combines with J gene TRBJ2-1; no clear D gene. Germline V CDR1 and CDR2: KGHSH, LQKENI. V was shortened by 0 bases and J by 7 bases, with 13 bases between the two germline ends. The CDR3 contains 15 residues. CDR3 sequence (DNA): TGTGCCAGCTCACCACCGGTCTCACAGAGAAATGAGCAGTTCTTC. Its protein product is CASSPPVSQRNEQFF.

The rearrangement uses TRBV7-9 and TRBJ2-1; 11 positions match TRBD2. Per the germline V gene, CDR1 is SEHNR and CDR2 is FQNEAQ (reference sequence). The ends lost 11 bases at V and 5 bases at J; junction bases unmatched: 8. CDR3 length: 14 residues. CDR3 protein: CAGQTSGADNEQFF. The DNA for the CDR3 is TGTGCCGGACAGACTAGCGGGGCAGACAATGAGCAGTTCTTC.

This clonotype was picked up a small number of times. The CDR3 DNA sequence: TGTGCCAGCAGTGTGACAGGGCGGAATTCACCCCTCCACTTT. This gives the protein CASSVTGRNSPLHF. The chain uses TRBV2 and TRBJ1-6; 7 positions match TRBD1. The CDR3 has 14 residues. In germline, CDR1 is SNHLY, CDR2 FYNNEI. Trimming at V came to 4 bases and at J to 7 bases, leaving 4 bases not matched to a gene.

This clonotype was seen a few times. The rearrangement uses TRBV28 and TRBJ1-6; a possible D gene is TRBD1 (5 bases). The germline V gene encodes CDR1 MDHEN and CDR2 SYDVKM. The germline V and J ends were trimmed by 3 bases and 9 bases, with 12 bases remaining between them. The CDR3 is made up of 14 amino acids. Written as DNA, the CDR3 is TGTGCCAGCAGTTTGGAACTACAGGTTTCACCCCTCCACTTT. Amino acid sequence: CASSLELQVSPLHF.

The chain joins TRBV29-1 to TRBJ1-1; D call uncertain. From germline, CDR1 is SQVTM and CDR2 ANQGSEA. V lost 1 base and J 5 bases, leaving 11 bases between the germline ends. The length of the CDR3 is 13 residues. CDR3: CSVEGQAGTEAFF. DNA for the CDR3: TGCAGCGTTGAAGGGCAGGCTGGGACTGAAGCTTTCTTT.

The chain has TRBV10-3 and TRBJ1-2, with D tentatively TRBD1 (5 bases). The CDR3 spans 16 residues. Trimming pared 0 bases from V and 4 bases from J, leaving 15 bases between. Germline-derived CDR1 and CDR2 are ENHRY and SYGVKD. The CDR3 protein is CAISESGTGGRYGYTF. In nucleotides, the CDR3 is TGTGCCATCAGTGAGTCCGGGACCGGGGGACGCTATGGCTACACCTTC.

The V and J genes are TRBV10-3 and TRBJ2-2; TRBD1 aligns across 10 bases. The CDR3 is 15 amino acids. CDR1 and CDR2 (germline): ENHRY, SYGVKD. With 7 bases clipped from V and 5 bases from J, the junction kept 7 bases outside the gene matches. This CDR3 is CAITPGTGETGELFF. The CDR3 DNA is TGTGCCATCACTCCCGGGACAGGGGAGACCGGGGAGCTGTTTTTT.